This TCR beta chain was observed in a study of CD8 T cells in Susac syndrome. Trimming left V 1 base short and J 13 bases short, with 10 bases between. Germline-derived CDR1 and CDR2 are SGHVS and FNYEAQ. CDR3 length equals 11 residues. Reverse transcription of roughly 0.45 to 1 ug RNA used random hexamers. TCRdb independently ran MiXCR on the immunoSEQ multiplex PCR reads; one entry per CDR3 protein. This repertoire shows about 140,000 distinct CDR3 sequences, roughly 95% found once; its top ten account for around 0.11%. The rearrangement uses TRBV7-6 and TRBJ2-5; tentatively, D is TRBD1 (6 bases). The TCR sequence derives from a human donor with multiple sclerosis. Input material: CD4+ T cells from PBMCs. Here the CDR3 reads CASSLGDRRYF. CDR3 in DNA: TGTGCCAGCAGCTTAGGAGACAGGAGGTACTTC.